A selection of T cell receptor beta chains follows, all from one sample in a study of response to subunit inactivated influenza vaccine. TCRdb re-analysed the RT-PCR reads in MiXCR, keeping a single row per CDR3 protein. The sample lists 500,000 to 550,000 distinct CDR3 sequences; less than 10% were seen once. Sequenced here: PBMCs from blood, sampled roughly 24 months after vaccination. The source is a man between 50 and 70 years old who received an inactivated influenza vaccine. Each CDR3 is given with its conserved first and last residue. A D gene is named only where the DNA matches it firmly. Expanded clones are given a class, and other clones once, few, many or no size at all.

abundance: few; j_gene: TRBJ2-5; v_gene: TRBV10-3; len: 13; d_gene: NA; CDR3aa: CAISDPAQETQYF; CDR3nt: TGTGCCATCAGTGACCCGGCCCAAGAGACCCAGTACTTC
abundance: many; j_gene: TRBJ2-7; v_gene: TRBV5-1; len: 15; d_gene: TRBD1; CDR3aa: CASSLAGTGKGKQYF; CDR3nt: TGCGCCAGCAGCTTGGCCGGGACAGGGAAAGGAAAGCAGTACTTC
abundance: NA; j_gene: TRBJ1-6; v_gene: TRBV7-2; len: 14; d_gene: NA; CDR3aa: CASSLGAGNSPLHF; CDR3nt: TGTGCCAGCAGCTTAGGCGCAGGGAATTCACCCCTCCACTTT
abundance: many; j_gene: TRBJ1-5; v_gene: TRBV12-3/TRBV12-4; len: 16; d_gene: NA; CDR3aa: CASSLGPQRGDQPQHF; CDR3nt: TGTGCCAGCAGTTTAGGGCCCCAAAGGGGAGATCAGCCCCAGCATTTT
abundance: NA; j_gene: TRBJ2-1; v_gene: TRBV20-1; len: 14; d_gene: TRBD2; CDR3aa: CSARGREGRHEQFF; CDR3nt: TGCAGTGCTAGGGGGCGGGAGGGACGCCATGAGCAGTTCTTC
abundance: few; j_gene: TRBJ1-2; v_gene: TRBV12-3/TRBV12-4; len: 13; d_gene: NA; CDR3aa: CASSGLRVWGYTF; CDR3nt: TGTGCCAGCAGCGGGCTCAGGGTTTGGGGCTACACCTTC
abundance: NA; j_gene: TRBJ1-3; v_gene: TRBV7-6; len: 13; d_gene: NA; CDR3aa: CASSLRGADTIYF; CDR3nt: TGTGCCAGCAGCTTAAGGGGGGCGGACACCATATATTTT
abundance: many; j_gene: TRBJ2-3; v_gene: TRBV29-1; len: 14; d_gene: TRBD2; CDR3aa: CSAGLAGGADTQYF; CDR3nt: TGCAGCGCAGGACTAGCGGGGGGGGCAGATACGCAGTATTTT
abundance: NA; j_gene: TRBJ2-7; v_gene: TRBV5-6; len: 13; d_gene: NA; CDR3aa: CASRLGGFHEQYF; CDR3nt: TGTGCCAGCAGGCTAGGAGGGTTCCACGAGCAGTACTTC
abundance: NA; j_gene: TRBJ1-3; v_gene: TRBV20-1; len: 13; d_gene: NA; CDR3aa: CSAPAGAGNTIYF; CDR3nt: TGCAGTGCCCCGGCTGGGGCTGGAAACACCATATATTTT
abundance: few; j_gene: TRBJ1-4; v_gene: TRBV29-1; len: 15; d_gene: NA; CDR3aa: CSVRDRQATNEKLFF; CDR3nt: TGCAGCGTTAGAGACAGACAAGCAACTAATGAAAAACTGTTTTTT
abundance: many; j_gene: TRBJ2-2; v_gene: TRBV4-2; len: 19; d_gene: NA; CDR3aa: CASSQALVAGRINAGELFF; CDR3nt: TGTGCCAGCAGCCAAGCATTAGTAGCAGGGAGGATAAATGCCGGGGAGCTGTTTTTT
abundance: NA; j_gene: TRBJ2-2; v_gene: TRBV4-3; len: 16; d_gene: TRBD2; CDR3aa: CASSRGTSLYTGELFF; CDR3nt: TGCGCCAGCAGCCGGGGGACTAGCCTCTACACCGGGGAGCTGTTTTTT
abundance: few; j_gene: TRBJ2-1; v_gene: TRBV20-1; len: 14; d_gene: NA; CDR3aa: CSARDRGEWNEQFF; CDR3nt: TGCAGTGCTAGAGACCGAGGGGAGTGGAATGAGCAGTTCTTC
abundance: many; j_gene: TRBJ2-2; v_gene: TRBV4-3; len: 15; d_gene: NA; CDR3aa: CASSQDRAVTGELFF; CDR3nt: TGCGCCAGCAGCCAAGACAGGGCGGTCACCGGGGAGCTGTTTTTT
abundance: few; j_gene: TRBJ1-2; v_gene: TRBV4-3; len: 15; d_gene: TRBD1; CDR3aa: CASSQDLGTAYGYTF; CDR3nt: TGCGCCAGCAGCCAAGATCTGGGGACAGCGTATGGCTACACCTTC
abundance: many; j_gene: TRBJ2-1; v_gene: TRBV11-1; len: 18; d_gene: NA; CDR3aa: CASSSTSGRGSSYNEQFF; CDR3nt: TGTGCCAGCAGCTCAACCTCTGGCAGGGGAAGCTCCTACAATGAGCAGTTCTTC
abundance: NA; j_gene: TRBJ1-1; v_gene: TRBV28; len: 14; d_gene: NA; CDR3aa: CASTLTSMNTEAFF; CDR3nt: TGTGCCAGCACCCTGACAAGCATGAACACTGAAGCTTTCTTT
abundance: many; j_gene: TRBJ2-3; v_gene: TRBV7-2; len: 16; d_gene: TRBD2; CDR3aa: CASSSLGGGNTDTQYF; CDR3nt: TGTGCCAGCAGCTCCCTTGGCGGGGGGAACACAGATACGCAGTATTTT
abundance: many; j_gene: TRBJ2-3; v_gene: TRBV6-1; len: 15; d_gene: TRBD2; CDR3aa: CASMTTSGAWKTQYF; CDR3nt: TGTGCCAGCATGACGACTAGCGGGGCGTGGAAGACGCAGTATTTT
abundance: NA; j_gene: TRBJ2-3; v_gene: TRBV5-5; len: 17; d_gene: TRBD1; CDR3aa: CASSFSWGQGVPDTQYF; CDR3nt: TGTGCCAGCAGCTTTTCGTGGGGACAGGGGGTCCCAGATACGCAGTATTTT
abundance: NA; j_gene: TRBJ1-1; v_gene: TRBV9; len: 14; d_gene: NA; CDR3aa: CASSVGSPPGGAFF; CDR3nt: TGTGCCAGCAGCGTAGGGTCCCCTCCGGGTGGTGCTTTCTTT
abundance: few; j_gene: TRBJ2-3; v_gene: TRBV20-1; len: 14; d_gene: NA; CDR3aa: CSARWAGGTDTQYF; CDR3nt: TGCAGTGCTAGATGGGCAGGGGGGACAGATACGCAGTATTTT